The clone carrying this TCR beta chain was counted a single time. The sample is drawn from a study of blood T cell repertoires in COVID-19. Looking at the study overall: COVID-19 samples, acute and convalescent, were from the United States, Italy and Spain.

The CDR3 loop spans 15 amino acids. V gave up 10 bases and J gave up 7 bases, with 22 bases separating them. Germline V CDR1 and CDR2: SEHNR, FQNEAQ (reference sequence). Sequencing was performed with immunoSEQ multiplex PCR; in TCRdb, only in-frame clones are kept and a portion is missing. The sample has approximately 200,000 clones; roughly 85% are singletons. The rearrangement uses TRBV7-9 and TRBJ2-2; D remains unclear. Sequencing was performed on peripheral blood. This receptor was taken from a human donor with active or convalescent COVID-19. The donor label of this sample is uncertain. CDR3 loop: CATPPPSQPGGELFF. CDR3 DNA sequence: TGTGCCACTCCCCCCCCCAGCCAGCCGGGCGGGGAGCTGTTTTTT.